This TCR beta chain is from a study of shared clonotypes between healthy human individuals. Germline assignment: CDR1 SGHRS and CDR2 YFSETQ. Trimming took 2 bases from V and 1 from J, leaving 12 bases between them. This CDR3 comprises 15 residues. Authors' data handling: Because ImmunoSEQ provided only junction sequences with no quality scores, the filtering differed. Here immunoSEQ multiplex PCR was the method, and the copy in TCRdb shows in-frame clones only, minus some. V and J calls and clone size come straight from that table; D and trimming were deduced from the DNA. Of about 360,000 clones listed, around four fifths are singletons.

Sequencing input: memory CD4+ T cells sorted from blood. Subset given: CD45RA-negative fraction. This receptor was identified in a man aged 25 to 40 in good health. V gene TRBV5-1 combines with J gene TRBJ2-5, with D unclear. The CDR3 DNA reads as TGCGCCAGCAGCTTCGGATCTTCTTTCCAAGAGACCCAGTACTTC. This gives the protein CASSFGSSFQETQYF.